Below are 16 T cell receptor beta chains sequenced from a single sample in a study of circulating CD8 cells and anti-PD-1 response in melanoma. The QIAseq Immune Repertoire TCR panel built the libraries from roughly 15 ng of total RNA. TCRdb processed the reads anew with MiXCR; each CDR3 protein has one entry. The sample holds around 530 distinct CDR3 sequences, about 9% seen once. From live CD3+CD8+TCRalphabeta+ cells, four PD-1 and/or TIGIT subsets were sorted. Sequences were derived from CD8+ T cells from PBMCs, sampled at baseline or after one month of anti-PD-1 therapy (not recorded which). The receptor source for this set is a human donor with melanoma.

Regarding this clonotype: A much larger clonotype is one base distant, so this may be a read error. The chain employs TRBV9 and TRBJ2-3; TRBD1 might be the D (5 bases). Germline values: CDR1 SGDLS, CDR2 YYNGEE. The CDR3 has 11 residues. CDR3: CAGSDSWAQYF. The DNA of the CDR3 is TGTGCCGGCAGTGACAGCTGGGCGCAGTATTTT. Full variable domain (remainder filled in from reference TRBV9 and TRBJ2-3): DSGVTQTPKHLITATGQRVTLRCSPRSGDLSVYWYQQSLDQGLQFLIQYYNGEERAKGNILERFSAQQFPDLHSELNLSSLELGDSALYFCAGSDSWAQYFGPGTRLTVL.

This clonotype is medium-sized (0.01 to 0.1%) within its sample. The J gene is TRBJ2-7, the V gene TRBV27, with D hard to call. The V gene's germline CDR1 is MNHEY and CDR2 SMNVEV (reference sequence). This CDR3 is 14 amino acids long. V lost 2 bases and J 0 bases, leaving 8 bases between the germline ends. CDR3 protein: CASSLGRSSYEQYF. CDR3 DNA sequence: TGTGCCAGCAGTTTAGGACGGAGCTCCTACGAGCAGTACTTC.

The chain carries TRBV19 and TRBJ2-2; unclear D gene. Germline values: CDR1 LNHDA, CDR2 SQIVND (reference sequence). The ends were cut back, 3 bases at V and 6 bases at J, with 17 bases in the middle. This CDR3 contains 16 residues. CDR3 DNA sequence: TGTGCCAGTAGTATCACCGAACACATAGTCTCCGGGGAGCTGTTTTTT. Encoded protein: CASSITEHIVSGELFF. Complete variable domain (other parts from reference TRBV19 and TRBJ2-2): DGGITQSPKYLFRKEGQNVTLSCEQNLNHDAMYWYRQDPGQGLRLIYYSQIVNDFQKGDIAEGYSVSREKKESFPLTVTSAQKNPTAFYLCASSITEHIVSGELFFGEGSRLTVL.

Sample share makes this clonotype medium-sized. The chain combines TRBV27 with TRBJ1-6; D gene ambiguous. This CDR3 spans 13 amino acids. Trimming removed 4 bases at V and 7 bases at J, with 8 bases between. Per the germline V gene, CDR1 is MNHEY and CDR2 is SMNVEV (reference sequence). The CDR3 DNA sequence: TGTGCCAGCAGTTACCGTACGAATTCACCCCTCCACTTT. Protein sequence: CASSYRTNSPLHF.

This clonotype showed up just a few times. CDR3 sequence (DNA): TGTGCCAGCAGTCGGGGACAGGTCATAGAGACCCAGTACTTC. It is translated as CASSRGQVIETQYF. The V and J genes are TRBV6-6 and TRBJ2-5, with 8 bases aligning to TRBD1. From germline, CDR1 is MNHNY and CDR2 SVGAGI (reference sequence). The ends lost 5 bases at V and 4 bases at J; junction bases unmatched: 6. CDR3 length: 14 amino acids.

As regards this clonotype: A much larger clone differs by one base, so this may be a read error. The V gene is TRBV28, the J gene TRBJ1-2; tentatively, D is TRBD1 (6 bases). This CDR3 has 13 residues. The germline gives CDR1 MDHEN, CDR2 SYDVKM. Here the CDR3 reads CASSPDRNYGYAF. CDR3 nucleotide sequence: TGTGCCAGCAGCCCGGACAGAAACTATGGCTACGCCTTC.

Concerning this clonotype itself: This could be a read error, since a much larger clone is one nucleotide away. The rearrangement uses TRBV27 and TRBJ1-6, with no clear D. The CDR3 length is 13 residues. The V gene's germline CDR1 is MNHEY and CDR2 SMNVEV (reference sequence). Here the CDR3 DNA reads TGTGCCAGCAGTTACCGTACGAATTCACCCCCCCACTTT. Its translation: CASSYRTNSPPHF.

The V gene is TRBV28, the J gene TRBJ2-1; no reliable D call. The germline V gene has CDR1 MDHEN and CDR2 SYDVKM. The ends were cut back, 3 bases at V and 10 bases at J, with 4 bases in the middle. The CDR3 has 10 amino acids. CDR3 protein: CASSFREQFF. In nucleotides, the CDR3 is TGTGCCAGCAGTTTCCGGGAGCAGTTCTTC.

As to this clonotype: The junction differs from germline at one of its ends, possibly a read error. The chain couples TRBV20-1 to TRBJ1-3; D unclear. Germline CDR1 DFQATT, CDR2 SNEGSKA (reference sequence). This CDR3 spans 14 amino acids. CDR3 in DNA: TGCAGTGCCAGAGACTTCGACTCTGGAAACACCACATATTTT. This translates into CSARDFDSGNTTYF.

This clonotype is labeled medium-sized. The rearrangement uses TRBV29-1 and TRBJ2-1; no definite D call. CDR3 size: 15 residues. From germline, CDR1 is SQVTM and CDR2 ANQGSEA. Trimming removed 7 bases from V and 0 bases from J, with 16 bases in between. The CDR3 nucleotides are TGCAGCGCCAGAGGAGTTCTAAACTCCTACAATGAGCAGTTCTTC. Its protein product is CSARGVLNSYNEQFF.

V gene TRBV7-2 combines with J gene TRBJ2-6, with D uncertain. The V and J ends lost 2 bases and 0 bases respectively, with 5 bases between them. The CDR3 loop spans 15 amino acids. Germline CDR1 and CDR2: SGHTA and FQGNSA. CDR3 bases: TGTGCCAGCAGCTTATCAGACTCTGGGGCCAACGTCCTGACTTTC. It codes for CASSLSDSGANVLTF.

In the case of this clonotype: Just one base apart from a much larger clone, this may be a read error. The chain is built from TRBV6-5 and TRBJ1-6; weak D call: TRBD1 (6 bases). There are 15 residues in the CDR3. The V gene's germline CDR1 is MNHEY and CDR2 SVGAGI. Trimming shortened V by 5 bases and J by 8 bases, and 16 bases separated the two germline ends. CDR3: CASSPRDTSDSPLHF. CDR3 nucleotide sequence: TGTGCCAGCAGTCCCCGGGACACTTCAGATTCACCCCTCCACTTT.

With respect to this clonotype: This may be a read error: a much more frequent sequence differs by one nucleotide. Because it lacks the conserved phenylalanine or tryptophan at the end, this CDR3 is likely a read error. This chain links TRBV27 with TRBJ2-7; D is ambiguous. CDR1 is MNHEY, CDR2 SMNVEV, per germline (reference sequence). Trimming left V 6 bases short and J 3 bases short, with 12 bases between. This CDR3 contains 13 residues. The CDR3 nucleotides are TGTGCCAGCAGCCTTGGGCCACACTACGAGCAGTACTCC. It is translated as CASSLGPHYEQYS.

Within the sample, this clonotype is medium-sized (0.01 to 0.1%). The V and J genes are TRBV19 and TRBJ2-7; 7 bases are shared with TRBD1. After removal of 5 bases from V and 5 bases from J, the junction contained 6 bases not matched to a gene. This CDR3 has 13 amino acids. The germline CDR1 and CDR2 sequences are LNHDA and SQIVND (reference sequence). The CDR3 region has the DNA TGTGCCAGTAGTGTAATAACAGGGGACGAGCAGTACTTC. This sequence encodes CASSVITGDEQYF.

This clonotype is medium-sized (0.01 to 0.1%) by share. The rearrangement links TRBV12-3 or TRBV12-4 to TRBJ2-7; perhaps D is TRBD1 or TRBD2 (5 bases each). The CDR3 has 13 amino acids. V lost 2 bases and J 2 bases, leaving 7 bases between the germline ends. This CDR3 is CASSLMGAYEQYF. The CDR3 nucleotides are TGTGCCAGCAGTTTAATGGGGGCCTACGAGCAGTACTTC.

There are a few counts of this clonotype. The V and J genes are TRBV29-1 and TRBJ1-2; no firm D call. There are 11 residues in the CDR3. V lost 0 bases and J lost 7, with 6 bases in between. Germline V gives CDR1 SQVTM, CDR2 ANQGSEA. Here the CDR3 DNA reads TGCAGCGTTGAAGACGGTCCTGGCTACACCTTC. Amino acids: CSVEDGPGYTF. The full variable domain, rest sourced from reference TRBV29-1 and TRBJ1-2, is SAVISQKPSRDICQRGTSLTIQCQVDSQVTMMFWYRQQPGQSLTLIATANQGSEATYESGFVIDKFPISRPNLTFSTLTVSNMSPEDSSIYLCSVEDGPGYTFGSGTRLTVV.